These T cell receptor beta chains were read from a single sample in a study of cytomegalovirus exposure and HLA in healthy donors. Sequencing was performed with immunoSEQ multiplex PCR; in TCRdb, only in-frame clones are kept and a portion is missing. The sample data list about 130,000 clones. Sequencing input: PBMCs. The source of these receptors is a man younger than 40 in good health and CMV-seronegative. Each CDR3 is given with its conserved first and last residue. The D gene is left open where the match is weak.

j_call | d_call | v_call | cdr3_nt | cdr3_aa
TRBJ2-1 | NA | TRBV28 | TGTGCCAGCAGTTTATGGCAGAATGAGCAGTTCTTC | CASSLWQNEQFF
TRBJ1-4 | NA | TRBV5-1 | TGCGCCAGCAGCTTGGGGGGAAAGGGGAATGAAAAACTGTTTTTT | CASSLGGKGNEKLFF
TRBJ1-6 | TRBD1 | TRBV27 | TGTGCCAGCAGTTGGACAGGGCTTAATTCACCCCTCCACTTT | CASSWTGLNSPLHF
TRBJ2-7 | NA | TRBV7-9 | TGTGCCAGCAGCGCCACCTTTCGGTCCGAGCAGTACTTC | CASSATFRSEQYF
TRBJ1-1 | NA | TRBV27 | TGTGCCAGCAGGGCCCGGGTTCGGGGTGAAGCTTTCTTT | CASRARVRGEAFF
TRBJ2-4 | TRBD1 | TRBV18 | TGTGCCAGTAAACAGGGGGACAAAAACATTCAGTACTTC | CASKQGDKNIQYF
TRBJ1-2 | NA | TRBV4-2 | TGTGCCAGCAGCCAAGATAGAGGGTCGAGGGGGGGGAGCTATGGCTACACCTTC | CASSQDRGSRGGSYGYTF
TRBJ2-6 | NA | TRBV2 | TGTGCCAGCAGTGAAACGGGAGAATCTGGGGCCAACGTCCTGACTTTC | CASSETGESGANVLTF
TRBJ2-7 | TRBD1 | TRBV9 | TGTGCCAGCAGCGTAGACGATATGATTACTCAGGGGGCCTACGAGCAGTACTTC | CASSVDDMITQGAYEQYF
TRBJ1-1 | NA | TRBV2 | TGTGCCAGCAGTGAGGGGCGGTGGGCTGAAGCTTTCTTT | CASSEGRWAEAFF
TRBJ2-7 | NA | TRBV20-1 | TGCAGTGCTAGGGTTCCGGGCGAGCAGTACTTC | CSARVPGEQYF
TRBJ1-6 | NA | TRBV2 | TGTGCCACCCGACAGCCATATAATTCACCCCTCCACTTT | CATRQPYNSPLHF
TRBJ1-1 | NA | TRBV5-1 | TGCGCCAGCGCGACGGAGGACTTTACTTTGAACACTGAAGCTTTCTTT | CASATEDFTLNTEAFF
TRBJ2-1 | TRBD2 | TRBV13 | TGTGCCAGCAGCTTAGGGCCCGCCGGGGGGTCTGGCAATGAGCAGTTCTTC | CASSLGPAGGSGNEQFF
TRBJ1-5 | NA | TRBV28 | TGTGCCAGCAGTTTACCCCCCGGAGGGTATAGCAATCAGCCCCAGCATTTT | CASSLPPGGYSNQPQHF
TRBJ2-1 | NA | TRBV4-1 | TGCGCCAGCAGCCAAACATACAATGAGCAGTTCTTC | CASSQTYNEQFF
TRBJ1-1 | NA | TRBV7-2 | TGTGCCAGCACCCCCCCGTGGGGGCGGAACACTGAAGCTTTCTTT | CASTPPWGRNTEAFF
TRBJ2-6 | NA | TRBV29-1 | TGCAGCGTGGAAGACCGGGACACGGATTCTGGGGCCAACGTCCTGACTTTC | CSVEDRDTDSGANVLTF
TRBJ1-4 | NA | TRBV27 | TGTGCCAGCAGTTTACATTCTGGCGACTCAACTAATGAAAAACTGTTTTTT | CASSLHSGDSTNEKLFF
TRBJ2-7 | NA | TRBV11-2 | TGTGCCAGCAGCTTAGGTCCAGCGGGTATGAACGAGCAGTACTTC | CASSLGPAGMNEQYF
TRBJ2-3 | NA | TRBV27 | TGTGCCAGCAGTTCCCTCGGAGATACGCAGTATTTT | CASSSLGDTQYF
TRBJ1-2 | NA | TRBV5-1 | TGCGCCAGCAGACTCGGACAGAACTATGGCTACACCTTC | CASRLGQNYGYTF
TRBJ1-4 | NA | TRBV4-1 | TGCGCCAGCAGCCAATATCGACAGGAAAAACTGTTTTTT | CASSQYRQEKLFF
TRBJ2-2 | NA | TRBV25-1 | TGTGCCAGCAGTCCTTCCCGACAGAACACCGGGGAGCTGTTTTTT | CASSPSRQNTGELFF
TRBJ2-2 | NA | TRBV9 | TGTGCCAGCAGCGTAGTTGGGAGAGGGGAGCTGTTTTTT | CASSVVGRGELFF
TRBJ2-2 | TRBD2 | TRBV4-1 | TGCGCCAGCAGCTCTCCCGGGGGGGCTGGGGAGCTGTTTTTT | CASSSPGGAGELFF
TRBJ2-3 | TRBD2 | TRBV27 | TGTGCCAGCTCGGGGGGGACGGCTGGGTCGAGAACGCAGTATTTT | CASSGGTAGSRTQYF
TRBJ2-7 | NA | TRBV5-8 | TGTGCCAGCAGACAGGGAAACACCTACGAGCAGTACTTC | CASRQGNTYEQYF
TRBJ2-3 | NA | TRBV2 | TGTGCCAGCAGCCCTGCTATGTATACGCAGTATTTT | CASSPAMYTQYF
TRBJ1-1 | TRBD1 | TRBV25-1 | TGTGCCAGCAGGACACCGACACCCGGGACAGGGGGCGCAGAAGCTTTCTTT | CASRTPTPGTGGAEAFF
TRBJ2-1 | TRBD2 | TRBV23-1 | TGCGCCAGCAGTCCCGTCGAAGCGGGAGTTGTAGATGAGCAGTTCTTC | CASSPVEAGVVDEQFF
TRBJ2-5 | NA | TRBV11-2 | TGTGCCAGCAGCGACCCCCGGGGGAATCAGACCCAGTACTTC | CASSDPRGNQTQYF
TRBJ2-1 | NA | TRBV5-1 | TGCGCCAGCAGCTTGGGTGAGGGTGAGCAGTTCTTC | CASSLGEGEQFF
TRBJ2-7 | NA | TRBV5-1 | TGCGCCAGCAGCGGCGGGGACAGCCGCTCCTACGAGCAGTACTTC | CASSGGDSRSYEQYF
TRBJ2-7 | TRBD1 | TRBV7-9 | TGTGCCAGCAGCCAGGGGGTGGCTTTACAGGATTCCTACGAGCAGTACTTC | CASSQGVALQDSYEQYF
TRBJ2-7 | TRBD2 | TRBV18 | TGTGCCAGCTCACCACGGAAAGCGGGACCCTACTACGAGCAGTACTTC | CASSPRKAGPYYEQYF
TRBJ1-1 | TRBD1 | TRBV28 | TGTGCCAGCACCCTAAGGGACAGCCGGAACACTGAAGCTTTCTTT | CASTLRDSRNTEAFF
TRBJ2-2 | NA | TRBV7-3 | TGTGCCAGCAGCTTAAGCCGGGAAGCCGGGGAGCTGTTTTTT | CASSLSREAGELFF
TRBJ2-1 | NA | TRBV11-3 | TGTGCCAGCAGCTTAGCTCAAGGTGAGGGTGAGCAGTTCTTC | CASSLAQGEGEQFF
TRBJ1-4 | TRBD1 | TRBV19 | TGTGCCAGTCAACTCGGACAGGGGAGCGAAAAACTGTTTTTT | CASQLGQGSEKLFF
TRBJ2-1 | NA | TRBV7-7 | TGTGCCAGCAGCTCTTATGGCCCCAATGAGCAGTTCTTC | CASSSYGPNEQFF
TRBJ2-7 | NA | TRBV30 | TGTGCCTGGAGTGTCGACAGGTTCTCCTACGAGCAGTACTTC | CAWSVDRFSYEQYF
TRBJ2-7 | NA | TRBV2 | TGTGCCAGCAAAAGCGAAACTCAGGGTTTGTACGAGCAGTACTTC | CASKSETQGLYEQYF
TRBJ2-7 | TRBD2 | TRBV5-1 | TGCGCCAGCAGCTCCCCGGGACTAGCTCCCGAGCAGTACTTC | CASSSPGLAPEQYF
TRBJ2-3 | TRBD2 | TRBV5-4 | TGTGCCAGCAGATTCGGACTAGCGGCTGGGGATACGCAGTATTTT | CASRFGLAAGDTQYF
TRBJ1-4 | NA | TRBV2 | TGTGCCAGCAGTGAAAACAGGCGGGAAAAACTGTTTTTT | CASSENRREKLFF
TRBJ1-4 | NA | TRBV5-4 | TGTGCCAGCAGCCCGGGGGGCAGGATAAATGAAAAACTGTTTTTT | CASSPGGRINEKLFF
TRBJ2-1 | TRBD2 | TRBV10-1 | TGCGCCAGCAGCCCGACTAGCGGAAGATACAATGAGCAGTTCTTC | CASSPTSGRYNEQFF
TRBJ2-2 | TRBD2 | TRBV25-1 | TGTGCCAGCAGTGAAGTAGCGGGAAGGGACACCGGGGAGCTGTTTTTT | CASSEVAGRDTGELFF
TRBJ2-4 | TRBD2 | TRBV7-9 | TGTGCCAGCAGCTTAGTGGGGACTAGCGTAGCCAAAAACATTCAGTACTTC | CASSLVGTSVAKNIQYF
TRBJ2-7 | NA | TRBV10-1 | TGCGCCAGCAGTGCCTCTCGCAACAGGGAGAGGGGCTACGAGCAGTACTTC | CASSASRNRERGYEQYF
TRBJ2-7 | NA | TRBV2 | TGTGCCAGCTCCGAGGGTAGGACTCCCTACGAGCAGTACTTC | CASSEGRTPYEQYF
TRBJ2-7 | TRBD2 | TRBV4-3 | TGCGCCAGCAGCCCTGGGGGGGGTTTTTACGAGCAGTACTTC | CASSPGGGFYEQYF